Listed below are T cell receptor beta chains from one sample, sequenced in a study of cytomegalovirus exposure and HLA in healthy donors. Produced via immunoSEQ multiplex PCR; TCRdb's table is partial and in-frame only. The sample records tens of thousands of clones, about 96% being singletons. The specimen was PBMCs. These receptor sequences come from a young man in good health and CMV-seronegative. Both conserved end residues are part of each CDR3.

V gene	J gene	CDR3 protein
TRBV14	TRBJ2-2	CASKGLAPTGELFF
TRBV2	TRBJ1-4	CASTHRDSLNEKLFF
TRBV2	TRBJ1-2	CASSEQGTNYGYTF
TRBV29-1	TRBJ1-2	CSGQGNYGYTF
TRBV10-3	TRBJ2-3	CAISESAGHTDTQYF
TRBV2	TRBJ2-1	CASQILSSYNEQFF
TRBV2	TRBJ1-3	CASSVSQAANTIYF
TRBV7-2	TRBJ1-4	CASSLEDRGLLNEKLFF
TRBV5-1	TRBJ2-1	CASSSDPDAPGSYNEQFF
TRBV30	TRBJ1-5	CAWSPRQGRGQPQHF
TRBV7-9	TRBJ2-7	CASSWRQSEQYF
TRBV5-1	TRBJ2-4	CASSLTSAPAKNIQYF
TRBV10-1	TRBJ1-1	CASKAGARTEAFF
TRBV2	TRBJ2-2	CASSDGGAKVGELFF
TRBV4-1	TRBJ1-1	CASSQGSGGWNTEAFF
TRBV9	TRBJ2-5	CASSVVGTSGYQETQYF
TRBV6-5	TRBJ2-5	CASGGLAGGPETQYF
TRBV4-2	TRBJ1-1	CASSQDLMRAADTEAFF
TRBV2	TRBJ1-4	CASRQLTGAREKLFF
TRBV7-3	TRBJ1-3	CASSLLVREGGNTIYF
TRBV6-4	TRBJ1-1	CARGGRLNTEAFF
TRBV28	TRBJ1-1	CASSLRGEAFF
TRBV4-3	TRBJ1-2	CASSQPIRGYGYTF
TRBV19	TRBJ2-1	CASTGDRDNNEQFF
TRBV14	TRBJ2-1	CASSQDLWLAGAFNSYNEQFF
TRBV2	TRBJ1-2	CASPGQNINYGYTF
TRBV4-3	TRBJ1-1	CASSQDMNTEAFF
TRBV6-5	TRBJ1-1	CASSYETGTGAARAFF
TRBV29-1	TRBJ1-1	CSVGEGAGTEAFF
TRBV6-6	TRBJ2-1	CASSGWEAEQFF
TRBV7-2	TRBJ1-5	CASSPRGEPQHF
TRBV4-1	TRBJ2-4	CASSQVLQNLAKNIQYF
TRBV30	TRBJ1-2	CAWRDREIYGYTF
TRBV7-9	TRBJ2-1	CASSLVGVNRGKNEQFF
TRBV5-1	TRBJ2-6	CASSFPGQGASGANVLTF
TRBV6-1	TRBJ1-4	CASSGGTGVVNEKLFF
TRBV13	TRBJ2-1	CASSSGGLAGYNEQFF
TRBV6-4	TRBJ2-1	CASSDRGGSYNEQFF
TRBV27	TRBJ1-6	CASTLRRDQSSPLHF
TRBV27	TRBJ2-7	CASSPSSAYEQYF
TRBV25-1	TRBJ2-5	CASSGGAQYF
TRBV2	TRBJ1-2	CASRWTANYGYTF
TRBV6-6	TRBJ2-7	CASSPRQSSSYEQYF
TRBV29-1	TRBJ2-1	CSVGQTTSGVYNEQFF
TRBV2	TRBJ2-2	CASSELASGASTGELFF
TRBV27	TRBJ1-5	CASSFSSNQPQHF
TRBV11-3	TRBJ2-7	CASSLVFGTGPYEQYF
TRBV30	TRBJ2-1	CAKSGRGDDEQFF
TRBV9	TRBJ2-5	CASAPGRGWETQYF
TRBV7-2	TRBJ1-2	CASSPMIGQTYGYTF
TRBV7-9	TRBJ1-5	CASSIDRDNQPQHF
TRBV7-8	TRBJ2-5	CASSNSGRVKTQYF
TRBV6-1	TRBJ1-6	CASSEVGDRGPPLHF
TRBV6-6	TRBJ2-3	CASRSPDTQYF
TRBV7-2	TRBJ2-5	CASSFTGVETQYF